This T cell receptor beta chain was captured by sequencing in a study of shared clonotypes between healthy human individuals. Study in general: Participating donors consisted of two women and a few men aged 18 to 49.

Investigators spread the genomic DNA of each subset evenly over several immunoSEQ plates. Clones were sequenced by immunoSEQ multiplex PCR, and TCRdb holds only the in-frame ones, with some missing. The sample holds just over 2,000,000 clones, over 85% seen once. Study results and caveats: Shared across a few donors were about 4.6% of the naive CD4 clonotypes. Larger estimated richness was generally recorded for naive subsets relative to memory subsets.

Terminally differentiated effector memory CD45RA+ cells were excluded by CCR7 positive selection of CD45RO-negative cells. About this clone: Its specificity is not known.

V was shortened by 0 bases and J by 7 bases, with 7 bases between the two germline ends. The length of the CDR3 is 12 residues. Per the germline V gene, CDR1 is SGHVS and CDR2 is FQNEAQ. The V call is TRBV7-8, the J call TRBJ2-7; D not resolved. Sequenced sample: naive CD8+ T cells sorted from blood. This clonotype was sampled from a man between 18 and 29 years old in good health. CDR3 region: CASSLAGPEQYF. The CDR3 DNA follows: TGTGCCAGCAGCTTAGCCGGACCGGAGCAGTACTTC.